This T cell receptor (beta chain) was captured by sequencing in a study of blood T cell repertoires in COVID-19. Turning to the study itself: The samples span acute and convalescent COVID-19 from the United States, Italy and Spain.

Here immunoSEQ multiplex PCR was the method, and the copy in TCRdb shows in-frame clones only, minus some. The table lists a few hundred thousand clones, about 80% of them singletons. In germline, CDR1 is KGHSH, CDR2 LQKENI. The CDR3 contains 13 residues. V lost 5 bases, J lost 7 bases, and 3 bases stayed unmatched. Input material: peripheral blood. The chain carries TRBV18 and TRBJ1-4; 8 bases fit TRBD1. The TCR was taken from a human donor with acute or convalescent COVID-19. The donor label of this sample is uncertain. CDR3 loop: CASSDRGGEKLFF. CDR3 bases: TGTGCCAGCTCAGACAGGGGAGGTGAAAAACTGTTTTTT.